The entry that follows covers one TCR beta chain sequence. Its antigen is as yet unknown. The sample originates from a study of OX40 agonist ivuxolimab in advanced cancers. CDR1 is SGHDT and CDR2 is YYEEEE in the germline V gene. V shed 0 bases and J 3 bases; nucleotides not matched to a gene: 4. The CDR3 is 15 residues long. Study-wide points: Not determined was the antigen specificity of the expanded peripheral T cells.

Assay used: immunoSEQ multiplex PCR; TCRdb lists only in-frame clones, some missing. The sample lists 58,000 or so clones, roughly 83% occurring once. The sample was CD4+ or CD8+ T cells sorted from blood, taken in a trial of the OX40 agonist ivuxolimab. This receptor was taken from an adult with an advanced solid tumor such as melanoma, head and neck, liver or kidney cancer. The rearrangement uses TRBV5-6 and TRBJ2-7, with 9 bases aligning to TRBD1. CDR3 sequence reads: CASSLEGQGGYEQYF. Written as DNA, the CDR3 is TGTGCCAGCAGCTTGGAGGGACAGGGCGGCTACGAGCAGTACTTC.